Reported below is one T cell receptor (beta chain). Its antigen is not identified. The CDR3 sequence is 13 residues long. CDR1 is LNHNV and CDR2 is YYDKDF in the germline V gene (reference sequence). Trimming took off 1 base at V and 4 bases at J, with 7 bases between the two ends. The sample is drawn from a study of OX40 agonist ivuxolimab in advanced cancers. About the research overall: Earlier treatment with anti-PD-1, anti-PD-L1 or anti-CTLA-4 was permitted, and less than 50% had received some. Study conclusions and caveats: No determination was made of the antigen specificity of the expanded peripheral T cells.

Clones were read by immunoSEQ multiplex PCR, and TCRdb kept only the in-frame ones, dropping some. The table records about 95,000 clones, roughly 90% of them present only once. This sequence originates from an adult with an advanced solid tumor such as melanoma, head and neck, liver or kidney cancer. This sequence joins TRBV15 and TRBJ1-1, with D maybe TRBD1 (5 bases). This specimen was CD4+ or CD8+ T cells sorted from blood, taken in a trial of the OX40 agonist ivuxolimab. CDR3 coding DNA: TGTGCCACCAGCAGAGGGGGGAGCACTGAAGCTTTCTTT. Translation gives CATSRGGSTEAFF.